This T cell receptor beta chain came from a study of blood T cell repertoires in COVID-19. CDR1 is SGHTA and CDR2 is FQGNSA in the germline V gene. This CDR3 region has 15 residues. V was clipped by 5 bases and J by 5 bases, with 15 bases between them. Produced via immunoSEQ multiplex PCR; TCRdb's table is partial and in-frame only. The data hold 300,000 to 400,000 clones, with around 90% observed a single time. The genes are TRBV7-2 and TRBJ2-2, with no clear D. The sequencing sample was made of peripheral blood. This receptor was taken from a woman under 30 who had recovered from COVID-19. CDR3 coding DNA: TGTGCCAGCAGCCCCCGCCCCGGCAGGACCGGGGAGCTGTTTTTT. It translates to CASSPRPGRTGELFF.